The clone carrying this T cell receptor (beta chain) showed up just a few times. What it binds is not known. V gave up 5 bases and J gave up 0 bases; unmatched junction bases: 12. The germline V gene encodes CDR1 DFQATT and CDR2 SNEGSKA (reference sequence). The CDR3 extends over 16 amino acids. MiXCR was run by TCRdb on the reads, yielding one entry per CDR3 protein. The repertoire holds 13,000 or so distinct CDR3 sequences, 15% to 20% seen once, with about 2% in the top ten. The sample originates from a study of liver allograft versus peripheral blood T cells. Study in general: The authors compared T cell receptor repertoires in transplanted livers with those in the peripheral blood of recipients. Study-wide results and caveats: Peripheral blood T cell receptor repertoires reportedly differed from those found within liver allografts.

This receptor was obtained from a human patient who had a liver transplant. Some of the T cells may derive from the graft donor. V usage is TRBV20-1 and J usage is TRBJ1-1; the match to TRBD1 covers 7 bases. The CDR3 DNA reads TGCAGTGCTCACGCCCCAGGGGGGGGGGTGAACACTGAAGCTTTCTTT. This sequence encodes CSAHAPGGGVNTEAFF.